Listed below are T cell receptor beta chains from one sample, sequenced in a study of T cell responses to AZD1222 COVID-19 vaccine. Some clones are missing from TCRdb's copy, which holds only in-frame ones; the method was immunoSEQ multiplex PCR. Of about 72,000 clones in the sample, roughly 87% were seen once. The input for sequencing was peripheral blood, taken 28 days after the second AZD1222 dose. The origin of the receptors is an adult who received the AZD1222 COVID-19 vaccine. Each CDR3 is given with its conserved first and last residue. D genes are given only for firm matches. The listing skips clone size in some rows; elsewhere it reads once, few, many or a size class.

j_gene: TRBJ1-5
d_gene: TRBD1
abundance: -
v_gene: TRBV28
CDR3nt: TGTGCCAGCAGTTTAGGCCGGGACAGGGTTTCTCAGCCCCAGCATTTT
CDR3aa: CASSLGRDRVSQPQHF

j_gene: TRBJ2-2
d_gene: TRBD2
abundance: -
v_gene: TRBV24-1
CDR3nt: TGTGCCACCAGTGATAATGCGGGAGGGGACACCGGGGAGCTGTTTTTT
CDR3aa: CATSDNAGGDTGELFF

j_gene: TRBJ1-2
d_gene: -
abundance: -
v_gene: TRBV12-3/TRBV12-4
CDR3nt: TGTGCCAGCAGTTCAACAAACTATGGCTACACCTTC
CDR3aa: CASSSTNYGYTF

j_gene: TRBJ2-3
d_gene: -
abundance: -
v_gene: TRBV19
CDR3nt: TGTGCCAGTAGTAACCCATCTAGCGAGGGGAGGGATACGCAGTATTTT
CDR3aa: CASSNPSSEGRDTQYF

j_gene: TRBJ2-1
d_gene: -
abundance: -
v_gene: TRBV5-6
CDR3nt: TGTGCCAGCAGCTTGTTGGCGGAGAGGGGTGAGCAGTTCTTC
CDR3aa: CASSLLAERGEQFF

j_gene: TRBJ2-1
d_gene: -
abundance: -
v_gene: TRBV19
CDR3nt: TGTGCCAGCAAGGTAGGGTTCAACAATGAGCAGTTCTTC
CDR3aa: CASKVGFNNEQFF

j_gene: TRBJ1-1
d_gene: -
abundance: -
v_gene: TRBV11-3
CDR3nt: TGTGCCAGCAGCTTAGGCCTTACTGAAGCTTTCTTT
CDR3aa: CASSLGLTEAFF

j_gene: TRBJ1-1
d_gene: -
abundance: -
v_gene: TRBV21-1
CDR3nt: TGTGCCAGCAGCAAAGCAGAACAGGGGACTGAAGCTTTCTTT
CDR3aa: CASSKAEQGTEAFF

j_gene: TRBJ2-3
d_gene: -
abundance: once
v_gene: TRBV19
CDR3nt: TGTGCCAGTAGTATGGGCAGTGTGAGCACAGATACGCAGTATTTT
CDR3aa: CASSMGSVSTDTQYF

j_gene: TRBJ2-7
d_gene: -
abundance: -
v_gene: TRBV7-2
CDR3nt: TGTGCCAGCAGCTTAACGAGGGAGCGATCCTACGAGCAGTACTTC
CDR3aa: CASSLTRERSYEQYF

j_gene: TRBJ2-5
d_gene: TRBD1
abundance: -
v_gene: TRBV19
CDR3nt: TGTGCCAGTAGTGCCCAGGGGGCCAGTGGATCCCAGTACTTC
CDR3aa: CASSAQGASGSQYF

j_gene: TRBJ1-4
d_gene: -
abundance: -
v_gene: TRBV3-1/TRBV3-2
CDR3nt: TGTGCCAGCAGCCGCGGACGAGATGAAAAACTGTTTTTT
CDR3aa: CASSRGRDEKLFF

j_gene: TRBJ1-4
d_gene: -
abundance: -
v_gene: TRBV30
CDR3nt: TGTGCCGGTGGGGTTGCTGAAAAACTGTTTTTT
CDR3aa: CAGGVAEKLFF

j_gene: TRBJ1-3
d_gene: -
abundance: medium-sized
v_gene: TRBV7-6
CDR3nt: TGTGCCAGCAGCTTAGGACAGTCTCCCGGAAACACCATATATTTT
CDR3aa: CASSLGQSPGNTIYF

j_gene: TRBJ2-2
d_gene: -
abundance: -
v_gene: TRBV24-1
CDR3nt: TGTGCCACCAGTGACCTTCGAGGAGGGGTGAACACCGGGGAGCTGTTTTTT
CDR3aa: CATSDLRGGVNTGELFF

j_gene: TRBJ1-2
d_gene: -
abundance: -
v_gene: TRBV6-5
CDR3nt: TGTGCCGCGACCCGGGACCGAGCTCGGGGCTACACCTTC
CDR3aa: CAATRDRARGYTF

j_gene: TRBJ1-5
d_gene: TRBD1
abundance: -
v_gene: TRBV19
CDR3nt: TGTGCCAGTAGTACGACAGGGAATAGCAATCAGCCCCAGCATTTT
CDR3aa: CASSTTGNSNQPQHF

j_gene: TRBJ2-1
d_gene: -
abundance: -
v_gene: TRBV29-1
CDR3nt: TGCAGCGTTGAAGTTCGCGGTACGGACTTTGTTAATGAGCAGTTCTTC
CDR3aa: CSVEVRGTDFVNEQFF

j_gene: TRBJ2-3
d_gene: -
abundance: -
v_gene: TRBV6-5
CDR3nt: TGTGCCAGCCGAATTGGGCTAGCGAGCACAGATACGCAGTATTTT
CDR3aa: CASRIGLASTDTQYF

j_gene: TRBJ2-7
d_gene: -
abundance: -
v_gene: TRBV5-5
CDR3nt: TGTGCCAGCAGGGTTGACTCTAACTCCTACGAGCAGTACTTC
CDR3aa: CASRVDSNSYEQYF

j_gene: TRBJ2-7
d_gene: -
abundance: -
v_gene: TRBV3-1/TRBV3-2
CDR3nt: TGTGCCAGCAGCCAAGATGGAGTAGGGGCTCCACCCTACGAGCAGTACTTC
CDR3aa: CASSQDGVGAPPYEQYF

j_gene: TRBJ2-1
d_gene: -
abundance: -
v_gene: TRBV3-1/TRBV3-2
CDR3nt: TGTGCCAGCAGCCACTCCGGGACTCTCGATGAGCAGTTCTTC
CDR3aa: CASSHSGTLDEQFF

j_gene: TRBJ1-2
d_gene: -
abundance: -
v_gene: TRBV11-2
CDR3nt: TGTGCCAGCAGCTCTGGGAGGGCTAACTATGGCTACACCTTC
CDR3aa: CASSSGRANYGYTF

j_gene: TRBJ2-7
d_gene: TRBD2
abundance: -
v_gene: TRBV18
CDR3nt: TGTGCCAGCTCACCTGCGGGGGGGGAGCAGTACTTC
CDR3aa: CASSPAGGEQYF

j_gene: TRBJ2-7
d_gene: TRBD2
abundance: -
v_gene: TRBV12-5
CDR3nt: TGTGCTAGTGGTTTGGTAGGGGAAACTAGCGGGAGGACCTACGAGCAGTACTTC
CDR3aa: CASGLVGETSGRTYEQYF

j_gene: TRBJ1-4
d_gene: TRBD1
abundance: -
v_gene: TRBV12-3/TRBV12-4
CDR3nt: TGTGCCAGCCGACAGGGGACTAATGAAAAACTGTTTTTT
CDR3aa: CASRQGTNEKLFF

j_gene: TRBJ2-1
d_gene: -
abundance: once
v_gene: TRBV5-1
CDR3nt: TGCGCCAGCAGCTTGGTGGTCGGATACAATGAGCAGTTCTTC
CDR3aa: CASSLVVGYNEQFF

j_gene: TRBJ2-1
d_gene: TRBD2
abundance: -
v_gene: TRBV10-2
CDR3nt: TGCGCCAGCAGTGATTCACTAGCGGGAGTCAATGAGCAGTTCTTC
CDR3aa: CASSDSLAGVNEQFF

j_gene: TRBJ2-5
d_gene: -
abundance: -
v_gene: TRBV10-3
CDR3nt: TGTGCCATCAGAAACGGGGAGACCCAGTACTTC
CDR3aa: CAIRNGETQYF

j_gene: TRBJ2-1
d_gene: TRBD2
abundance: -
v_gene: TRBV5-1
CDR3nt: TGCGCCAGCAGCCCGGGGACTAATGGGGCCAATGAGCAGTTCTTC
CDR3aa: CASSPGTNGANEQFF

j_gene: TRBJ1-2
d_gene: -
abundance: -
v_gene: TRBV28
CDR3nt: TGTGCCAGCAGTTTAGAGGGAATCTATGGCTACACCTTC
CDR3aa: CASSLEGIYGYTF

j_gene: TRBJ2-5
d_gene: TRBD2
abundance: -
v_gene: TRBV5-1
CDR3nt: TGCGCCAGCAGCGTAACCGGGACTAGCGGCCGAGCGAAGGAGACCCAGTACTTC
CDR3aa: CASSVTGTSGRAKETQYF